The TCR beta chain described here comes from a study of T-cell reconstitution after alpha-beta-depleted transplantation in children. General observations from the study: It was surviving recipient T cells and thymic progenitors that gave some patients high TCRbeta diversity at day 60. Among T cells one year after transplant, newly produced cells accounted for most counts and diversity. The origin of alpha-beta T cells about two months after transplant was reportedly several hundred expanded graft clones.

Preparation of the TCRbeta library involved a method that used unique molecular identifiers. TCRdb reprocessed the PCR reads with MiXCR, giving one entry per CDR3 protein. The sample shows around 490,000 distinct CDR3 sequences, approximately 10% of them seen only once. The CDR3 covers 13 residues. The germline V gene has CDR1 MGHDK and CDR2 SYGVNS. V lost 7 bases to trimming and J lost 2 bases, with 8 bases between them. Concerning this clonotype: Its antigen is not identified.

The sample was PBMCs, mostly from graft donor cells, taken 180 days after TCRalphabeta/CD19-depleted stem cell transplant. The chain is built from TRBV25-1 and TRBJ1-4; D call uncertain. This clonotype was obtained from a female patient between 2 and 15 years old who had a stem cell transplant for aplastic anemia, so the T cells may come from the graft donor. In DNA, the CDR3 is TGTGCCAGCATGGGGAGGACTAATGAAAAACTGTTTTTT. It yields the protein CASMGRTNEKLFF.